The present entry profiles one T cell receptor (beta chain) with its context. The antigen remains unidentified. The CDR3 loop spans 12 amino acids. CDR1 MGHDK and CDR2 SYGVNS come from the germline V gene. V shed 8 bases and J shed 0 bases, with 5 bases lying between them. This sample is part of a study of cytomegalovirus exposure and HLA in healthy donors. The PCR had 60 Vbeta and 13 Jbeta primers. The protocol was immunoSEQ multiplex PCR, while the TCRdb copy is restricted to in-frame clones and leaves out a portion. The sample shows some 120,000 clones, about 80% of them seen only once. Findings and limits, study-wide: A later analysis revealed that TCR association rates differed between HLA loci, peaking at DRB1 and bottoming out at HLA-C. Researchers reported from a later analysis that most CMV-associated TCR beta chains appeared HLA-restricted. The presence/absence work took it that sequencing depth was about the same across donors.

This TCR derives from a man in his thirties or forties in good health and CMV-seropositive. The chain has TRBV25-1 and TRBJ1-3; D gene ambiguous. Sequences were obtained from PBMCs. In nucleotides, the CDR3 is TGTGCCAGCCAGTCCTCTGGAAACACCATATATTTT. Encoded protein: CASQSSGNTIYF.